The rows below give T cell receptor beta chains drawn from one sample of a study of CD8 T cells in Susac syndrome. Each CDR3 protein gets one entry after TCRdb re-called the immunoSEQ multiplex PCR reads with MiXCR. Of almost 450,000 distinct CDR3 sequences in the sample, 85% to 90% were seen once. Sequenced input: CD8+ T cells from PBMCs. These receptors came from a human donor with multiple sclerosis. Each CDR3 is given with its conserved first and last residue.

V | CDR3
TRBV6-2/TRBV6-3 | CASSYTGGTQETQYF
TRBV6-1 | CANSEDTDTEAFF
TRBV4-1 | CASSQVGGAGQPQHF
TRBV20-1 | CSARDLGQSTSSYNEQFF
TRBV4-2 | CASSHATGTTFTDTQYF
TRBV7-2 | CASSAGTSNTDTQYF
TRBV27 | CASRDGLHEQYF
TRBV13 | CASSSGGGYGYTF
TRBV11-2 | CASSPPISGASYEQYF
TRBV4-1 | CASSQEGRQGALYNEQFF
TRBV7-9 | CASSSLAGTENTGELFF
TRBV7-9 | CASSPPTSTDTQYF
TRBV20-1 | CSASFPREVFYEQYF
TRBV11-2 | CASSRISRGLGNTIYF
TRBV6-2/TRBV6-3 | CASSYYPGRFSWAFF
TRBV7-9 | CASSLRERNTDTQYF
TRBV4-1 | CASSQGPSTGYGYTF
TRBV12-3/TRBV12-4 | CASRGLAGTGELFF
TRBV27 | CASSPGQGGGEQFF
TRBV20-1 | CSARDPSGIPYEQYF
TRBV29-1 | CSVDGVAGELFF
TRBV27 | CASSFLLRASYNEQFF
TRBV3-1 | CASSQSVETSVKETQYF
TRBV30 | CAWREGTVYGYTF
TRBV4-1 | CASRRTENEKLFF
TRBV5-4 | CASSFGIGAVNEQFF
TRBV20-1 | CSARGPLGTGSYEQYF
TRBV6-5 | CASSYSVGARDRGNQPQHF
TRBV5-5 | CASTRGTEQYF
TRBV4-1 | CASSQAYGTEYHEQFF
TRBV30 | CAWSFQDRASLIYEQYF
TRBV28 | CASSSAGGGFGEKLFF
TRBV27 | CASSLTGSTEAFF
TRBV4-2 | CASSPLPEGEDYGYTF
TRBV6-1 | CASSALELDWRLSEAFF
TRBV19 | CASSILAGTGYEQYF
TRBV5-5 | CASSLGGAGELFF
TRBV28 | CASSLRTGGDTEAFF
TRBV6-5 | CASSLVGRAGELFF
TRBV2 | CASSDGLSSYNEQFF
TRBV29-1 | CSVEDGQVDYEQYF
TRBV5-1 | CASSVATGSTNEKLFF
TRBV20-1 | CSARGTGERGYGYTF
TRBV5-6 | CASSPALWTGGDEAFF
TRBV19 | CASSTPTPNTEAFF